Listed below are T cell receptor beta chains from one sample, sequenced in a study of identical twins. In TCRdb, the 5' RACE reads were re-called with MiXCR into one record per CDR3 protein. Of about 250,000 distinct CDR3 sequences detected, around 15% appear once; the ten largest clones hold approximately 8.2%. The sequenced sample was memory (CD45RO+) T cells sorted from blood. The receptors derive from a woman under 30 in good health. Both conserved end residues are part of each CDR3. D genes are given only for firm matches. Some rows mark clone size as missing; the rest say once, few, many or name a class of expanded clone.

many TRBJ2-1 TRBV7-3 - TGTGCCAGCAGCTTAAATAGGGGAATCGTCAATGAGCAGTTCTTC CASSLNRGIVNEQFF
- TRBJ2-5 TRBV20-1 - TGCAGTGCTTTGGACCGCCAGAGGGGGGAGACCCAGTACTTC CSALDRQRGETQYF
- TRBJ2-3 TRBV6-5 TRBD1 TGTGCCAGCAGTTACTATGGACAGGGGGGATCAGATACGCAGTATTTT CASSYYGQGGSDTQYF
- TRBJ1-2 TRBV28 TRBD1 TGTGCCAGCAGCCTAGAGACAGGGCTCGGCTATGGCTACACCTTC CASSLETGLGYGYTF
- TRBJ1-3 TRBV20-1 - TGCAGTGTCCCCGACCGGGGAAACTTTGGAAACACCATATATTTT CSVPDRGNFGNTIYF
- TRBJ2-3 TRBV24-1 TRBD2 TGTGCCACCAGTGATTCGGGACTACGGACGCAGTATTTT CATSDSGLRTQYF
few TRBJ2-3 TRBV7-6 - TGTGCCAGCAGCTCTCGCGAGGGCACAGATACGCAGTATTTT CASSSREGTDTQYF
few TRBJ2-7 TRBV15 TRBD2 TGTGCCACCAGCAGAGAGGCTAGCGGGAGCCCTTCTTACGAGCAGTACTTC CATSREASGSPSYEQYF
many TRBJ2-7 TRBV6-1 - TGTGCCAGCAGCCGGAGACGGGACTACGAGCAGTACTTC CASSRRRDYEQYF
few TRBJ2-3 TRBV5-6 - TGTGCCAGCAGCGGACCGGGGGGCTGGCAGTATTTT CASSGPGGWQYF